One and the same sample provided the 5 T cell receptor beta chains below, sequenced in a study of blood T cells in healthy people across ages. A second PCR of roughly 7 to 11 cycles used a sample-barcoded 5' primer and a J-beta primer mix. MiXCR, run by TCRdb on the 5' RACE reads, gives a single entry per CDR3 protein. Of approximately 1,000,000 distinct CDR3 sequences listed, more than 30% were seen once; the top ten hold around 13%. The sample was blood. These receptors all come from a young man in good health.

This clonotype was observed a handful of times. This chain connects TRBV5-6 to TRBJ2-2, with unresolved D. Deletions cut 0 bases from V and 6 bases from J, with 6 bases between. This CDR3 comprises 13 residues. From germline, CDR1 is SGHDT and CDR2 YYEEEE. The CDR3 DNA reads as TGTGCCAGCAGCTTGGTGGGGTCCGGGGAGCTGTTTTTT. Translated, it gives CASSLVGSGELFF.

There are a few counts of this clonotype. The chain combines TRBV12-3 or TRBV12-4 with TRBJ2-3; no definite D call. CDR3 length equals 13 residues. V lost 8 bases and J lost 9, with 18 bases in between. The CDR3 protein is CASLTDGLGTQYF. The CDR3 region has the DNA TGTGCCAGCCTTACGGACGGTCTAGGGACGCAGTATTTT.

The chain combines TRBV5-1 with TRBJ2-4, with a weak D call TRBD1 (6 bases). The end of the DNA is better explained by TRBJ2-5, so the J call may be wrong. Germline lookup yields CDR1 SGHRS and CDR2 YFSETQ. The CDR3 covers 17 residues. The CDR3 region has the DNA TGCGCCAGCAGCTTGGAGCCCCTTACAGGGTTTGGGGAGACCCAGTACTTC. Translating it yields CASSLEPLTGFGETQYF.

The sample holds a few counts of this clonotype. This sequence joins TRBV6-1 and TRBJ1-2; 7 bases match TRBD1. V was clipped by 8 bases and J by 8 bases; unmatched bases: 2. This CDR3 is 10 amino acids long. Germline lookup yields CDR1 MNHNS and CDR2 SASEGT. This CDR3 is CASRTGGYTF. In DNA, the CDR3 is TGTGCCAGCCGGACAGGAGGCTACACCTTC.

This chain joins TRBV20-1 and TRBJ2-3; TRBD1 matches at 9 bases. Trimming cost V 6 bases and J 6 bases; bases outside gene matches: 10. This CDR3 has 14 amino acids. Germline assignment: CDR1 DFQATT and CDR2 SNEGSKA (reference sequence). For the CDR3, the DNA is TGCAGTGCCGGCCCCACAGGGGGCTCTGATACGCAGTATTTT. Translated, it gives CSAGPTGGSDTQYF.